This entry lists 3 T cell receptor beta chains sequenced from one sample in a study of T cell responses to AZD1222 COVID-19 vaccine. Assay used: immunoSEQ multiplex PCR; TCRdb lists only in-frame clones, some missing. The table shows 130,000 to 150,000 clones, with 85% to 95% occurring only once. The specimen was peripheral blood, collected after recovery from COVID-19. All receptors derive from an adult who had recovered from COVID-19.

The CDR3 sequence is CASSQLGLTSGTYNEQFF. The CDR3 nucleotides read TGTGCCAGCAGCCAACTCGGCCTGACTAGCGGAACTTACAATGAGCAGTTCTTC. This sequence joins TRBV7-3 and TRBJ2-1; TRBD2 matches 9 bases. Germline lookup yields CDR1 SGHTA and CDR2 FQGTGA. V was clipped by 5 bases and J by 4 bases; unmatched bases: 15. This CDR3 is 18 amino acids long. The full variable domain, completed using reference TRBV7-3 and TRBJ2-1, is GAGVSQTPSNKVTEKGKYVELRCDPISGHTALYWYRQSLGQGPEFLIYFQGTGAADDSGLPNDRFFAVRPEGSVSTLKIQRTERGDSAVYLCASSQLGLTSGTYNEQFFGPGTRLTVL.

This clone was seen a single time. The chain is built from TRBV9 and TRBJ2-2; TRBD2 matches at 11 bases. This CDR3 region has 16 residues. V trimming: 6 bases; J trimming: 5 bases; junction bases outside the gene matches: 9. Germline lookup yields CDR1 SGDLS and CDR2 YYNGEE. The CDR3 is CASTPGTSGDTGELFF. The CDR3 coding sequence is TGTGCCAGCACCCCGGGGACTAGCGGAGATACCGGGGAGCTGTTTTTT.

The V call is TRBV7-9, the J call TRBJ1-3; tentatively, D is TRBD1 (5 bases). CDR3 length: 15 residues. Deletions cut 1 base from V and 0 bases from J, with 7 bases between. Germline values: CDR1 SEHNR, CDR2 FQNEAQ (reference sequence). The CDR3 DNA reads TGTGCCAGCAGCTTAGGGAGGGGCTCTGGAAACACCATATATTTT. This codes for CASSLGRGSGNTIYF.